This TCR beta chain comes out of a study of monozygotic twins with inflammatory bowel disease. UMIs that had a 6-nucleotide sample barcode were put in using template switching. Reanalyzing the 5' RACE reads, TCRdb keeps one entry per CDR3 protein, without DNA. The sample includes around 100,000 distinct CDR3 sequences. CDR3 length: 14 residues. In germline, CDR1 is DFQATT, CDR2 SNEGSKA (reference sequence). Material for sequencing was blood. The chain carries TRBV20-1 and TRBJ2-4; absent DNA, TCRdb's TRBD1 call cannot be checked. This clonotype was obtained from a human donor with ulcerative colitis or Crohn's disease, or a healthy co-twin of an affected twin (not recorded which). CDR3 residues: CSASGAIAKNIQYF.